The 20 T cell receptor beta chains presented below share a single source sample, sequenced in a study of blood T cell repertoires in COVID-19 (dated by TCRdb to 2018 to 2021). Libraries came from the immunoSEQ multiplex PCR assay. The source is immuneACCESS, and TCRdb retained only in-frame sequences with V and J called. Part of the clones is not carried over; for the studies checked, unresolved V genes explain less than half of this, and the remainder is unexplained. The sample has about 200,000 clones on record, 85% to 90% of them singletons. The ten largest clones represent 3% to 4% of the sample. The sample consisted of PBMCs or T cells enriched from blood (not recorded which). All receptors derive from a woman aged 25 to 45 with acute COVID-19.

The J gene is TRBJ2-2, the V gene TRBV7-9; a weak D match, TRBD1 (5 bases). Germline CDR1 is SEHNR and CDR2 is FQNEAQ (reference sequence). There are 15 residues in the CDR3. The V gene lost 8 bases and the J gene lost 0 bases, with 13 bases spanning the gap. Written as DNA, the CDR3 is TGTGCCAGCCCCCGTGAAGGGGCGAACACCGGGGAGCTGTTTTTT. This sequence encodes CASPREGANTGELFF.

The V gene is TRBV20-1, the J gene TRBJ2-1, with a weak D call TRBD2 (5 bases). CDR1 and CDR2 (germline): DFQATT, SNEGSKA (reference sequence). V shed 7 bases and J shed 7 bases, with 11 bases lying between them. The CDR3 is 11 amino acids. For the CDR3, the DNA is TGCAGTGGCGGGTCAGGTAATGAGCAGTTCTTC. Translating it yields CSGGSGNEQFF.

The chain employs TRBV19 and TRBJ2-6; D gene uncertain. V was cut by 6 bases and J by 2 bases, with 11 bases left in between. This CDR3 is 15 amino acids long. CDR1 and CDR2 from the germline V gene are LNHDA and SQIVND (reference sequence). The CDR3 DNA is TGTGCCAGTAGCCCCCCGGGTACTGGGGCCAACGTCCTGACTTTC. Translating gives CASSPPGTGANVLTF.

This chain connects TRBV3-1 (or the pseudogene TRBV3-2) to TRBJ2-1; D gene unclear. V dropped 1 base and J dropped 7 bases, with 8 bases sitting between them. Germline V gene sequence: CDR1 LGHDT, CDR2 YNNKEL (reference sequence). The CDR3 length is 13 residues. DNA for the CDR3: TGTGCCAGCAGCCAAGTCCCCACTAATGAGCAGTTCTTC. This codes for CASSQVPTNEQFF.

The V gene is TRBV7-9, the J gene TRBJ1-1, with unresolved D. This CDR3 comprises 11 residues. Germline CDR1 is SEHNR and CDR2 is FQNEAQ (reference sequence). V gave up 2 bases and J gave up 9 bases, with 7 bases separating them. This chain's CDR3 is CASSLQEKAFF. The CDR3 nucleotides are TGTGCCAGCAGCTTACAGGAAAAAGCTTTCTTT.

V gene TRBV3-1 (or the pseudogene TRBV3-2) combines with J gene TRBJ2-1; TRBD2 matches at 7 bases. This CDR3 is 15 amino acids long. Per germline, CDR1 LGHDT and CDR2 YNNKEL (reference sequence). V trimming: 4 bases; J trimming: 5 bases; junction bases outside the gene matches: 8. Here the CDR3 reads CASSPQRGRDNEQFF. The CDR3 DNA reads TGTGCCAGCAGCCCCCAGCGGGGACGCGACAATGAGCAGTTCTTC.

The V call is TRBV3-1 (or the pseudogene TRBV3-2), the J call TRBJ2-7; possibly TRBD2 for D (6 bases). This CDR3 contains 14 residues. Germline assignment: CDR1 LGHDT and CDR2 YNNKEL (reference sequence). The V and J ends lost 0 bases and 6 bases respectively, with 12 bases between them. The CDR3 protein is CASSQEGRTTEQYF. The CDR3 nucleotides are TGTGCCAGCAGCCAAGAGGGGAGGACTACCGAGCAGTACTTC.

The CDR3, as DNA: TGTGCCAGCAGCATAACCTCAGGGTCCTATGGCTACACCTTC. This encodes CASSITSGSYGYTF. This chain joins TRBV11-3 and TRBJ1-2, with D perhaps TRBD1 (5 bases). CDR3 length: 14 residues. Trimming pared 5 bases from V and 4 bases from J, leaving 14 bases between. Germline values: CDR1 SGHNT, CDR2 YENEEA.

The chain carries TRBV5-1 and TRBJ1-2, with 9 positions matching TRBD1. The CDR3 has 17 amino acids. Germline lookup yields CDR1 SGHRS and CDR2 YFSETQ. The V gene end was trimmed by 3 bases and the J gene end by 1 base; junction bases not matched to a gene: 10. Here the CDR3 DNA reads TGCGCCAGCAGCTATGACCGGCGGACAGGGGATAACTATGGCTACACCTTC. Protein: CASSYDRRTGDNYGYTF.

A few counts support this clone. This chain links TRBV19 with TRBJ1-2; 8 nucleotides align to TRBD1. The trim removed 5 bases at V and 8 bases at J, leaving 7 bases unmatched. The CDR3 spans 13 residues. Germline loops: CDR1 LNHDA, CDR2 SQIVND (reference sequence). CDR3 in DNA: TGTGCCAGTAGTGCGGACAGGGTATGGGGCTACACCTTC. It translates to CASSADRVWGYTF.

V is TRBV19 and J is TRBJ1-4; no clear D gene. CDR1 and CDR2 (germline): LNHDA, SQIVND (reference sequence). V was clipped by 4 bases and J by 0 bases, with 9 bases between them. This CDR3 is 15 amino acids long. In DNA form, the CDR3 reads TGTGCCAGTAGTAATCGACGGGCAACTAATGAAAAACTGTTTTTT. Translated: CASSNRRATNEKLFF. Variable domain in full (rest from reference TRBV19 and TRBJ1-4): DGGITQSPKYLFRKEGQNVTLSCEQNLNHDAMYWYRQDPGQGLRLIYYSQIVNDFQKGDIAEGYSVSREKKESFPLTVTSAQKNPTAFYLCASSNRRATNEKLFFGSGTQLSVL.

The CDR3 loop reads CASSIVGGGPNYGYTF. The CDR3 DNA sequence: TGTGCCAGTAGTATAGTTGGTGGGGGCCCTAACTATGGCTACACCTTC. The V and J genes are TRBV19 and TRBJ1-2; D perhaps matches TRBD1 (6 bases). CDR3 length: 16 residues. Germline lookup yields CDR1 LNHDA and CDR2 SQIVND (reference sequence). The ends were cut back, 1 base at V and 0 bases at J, with 12 bases in the middle.

The rearrangement links TRBV5-1 to TRBJ2-7, with TRBD1 matching 9 bases. This CDR3 has 13 residues. Losses at the gene ends were 5 bases for V and 3 bases for J; bases not matched to a gene: 3. Germline V CDR1 and CDR2: SGHRS, YFSETQ. The CDR3 DNA reads as TGCGCCAGCAGTTCGGGACAGGGCTACGAGCAGTACTTC. Its translation is CASSSGQGYEQYF.

The chain combines TRBV5-4 with TRBJ2-7; 7 bases match TRBD1. Losses at the gene ends were 1 base for V and 5 bases for J; bases not matched to a gene: 9. This CDR3 is 15 amino acids long. From germline, CDR1 is SGHNT and CDR2 YYREEE (reference sequence). The CDR3 region is CASSLLAGGFNEQYF. The CDR3, as DNA: TGTGCCAGCAGCTTGCTGGCAGGGGGTTTCAACGAGCAGTACTTC.

V is TRBV6-2 or TRBV6-3 and J is TRBJ2-1; weak D call: TRBD2 (5 bases). The CDR3 sequence is 13 residues long. Trimming removed 6 bases at V and 4 bases at J, with 10 bases between. The germline CDR1 and CDR2 sequences are MNHEY and SVGEGT. CDR3 in DNA: TGTGCCAGCAGCCTAGGACTTTACAATGAGCAGTTCTTC. Encoded protein: CASSLGLYNEQFF.

This sequence joins TRBV24-1 and TRBJ1-5, with 7 bases identical to TRBD1. With V trimmed by 4 bases and J by 2 bases, 7 bases remained unmatched. The length of the CDR3 is 16 residues. The V gene's germline CDR1 is KGHDR and CDR2 SFDVKD. The CDR3 spells CATSDAGQGGNQPQHF. The CDR3 region has the DNA TGTGCCACCAGTGACGCTGGGCAGGGGGGCAATCAGCCCCAGCATTTT.

The chain has TRBV18 and TRBJ1-2; D gene uncertain. V was shortened by 3 bases and J by 6 bases, with 14 bases between the two germline ends. The V gene's germline CDR1 is KGHSH and CDR2 LQKENI. The CDR3 is made up of 14 amino acids. This chain's CDR3 is CASSPPGGRDGYTF. Written as DNA, the CDR3 is TGTGCCAGCTCACCCCCCGGAGGGCGAGATGGCTACACCTTC.

The genes are TRBV10-2 and TRBJ2-1; TRBD1 is a possible D gene (6 bases). Germline CDR1 is WSHSY and CDR2 is SAAADI. V was shortened by 0 bases and J by 0 bases, with 9 bases between the two germline ends. The CDR3 totals 16 residues. CDR3 residues: CASSESRGSSYNEQFF. The CDR3 DNA follows: TGCGCCAGCAGTGAGTCAAGGGGGAGCTCCTACAATGAGCAGTTCTTC.

V gene TRBV4-3 combines with J gene TRBJ1-6; D ambiguous. CDR3 length: 14 amino acids. With 1 base removed from V and 8 bases from J, the gap between germline ends came to 9 bases. Per germline, CDR1 LGHNA and CDR2 YSLEER. This CDR3 reads CASSQGLAHSPLHF. DNA of the CDR3: TGCGCCAGCAGCCAAGGGCTGGCTCATTCACCCCTCCACTTT.

The rearrangement joins TRBV18 to TRBJ1-1; 7 nucleotides line up with TRBD1. Germline V lookup: CDR1 KGHSH, CDR2 LQKENI. V lost 1 base, J lost 1 base, and 6 bases stayed unmatched. This CDR3 comprises 16 residues. The CDR3 nucleotides read TGTGCCAGCTCACCACTTCGGACAGGAGGGAACACTGAAGCTTTCTTT. This translates into CASSPLRTGGNTEAFF.